This T cell receptor beta chain emerged from a study of T cell clones after liver transplantation. Study-level points and caveats: Compared with third party-reactive sequences, donor-reactive ones declined more, independent of withdrawal success.

Generated by immunoSEQ multiplex PCR, the TCRdb table keeps only in-frame clones and is missing some. In the table there are tens of thousands of clones, under 85% of which are singletons. Notes on this clone: Its antigen is unidentified.

V lost 4 bases, J lost 0 bases, and 10 bases lay in between. Germline CDR1 MDHEN, CDR2 SYDVKM. The CDR3 is made up of 15 amino acids. The sequence was collected from a human patient who received a liver transplant. Some T cells may have originated in the graft donor. The specimen comprised CD4+ T cells from blood, sampled at the 22-month timepoint. The gene calls are TRBV28 and TRBJ1-5, with a possible D match to TRBD1 (6 bases). The CDR3 bases are TGTGCCAGCAGTTGGGACAACCATAGCAATCAGCCCCAGCATTTT. This gives the protein CASSWDNHSNQPQHF.